The clone carrying this T cell receptor beta chain was seen repeatedly, ten times or more. What it binds is not known. This sample was taken from a study of early T cells in non-severe SARS-CoV-2 infection. Study in general: The study sequenced bulk RNA from unsorted whole blood, with chains unpaired.

Study-level points and caveats: VDJdb matching, biased toward anti-spike CD8 responses, missed private and CD4 specificities.

The germline V gene has CDR1 SQVTM and CDR2 ANQGSEA. There are 12 residues in the CDR3. Trimming took off 0 bases at V and 12 bases at J, with 12 bases between the two ends. Researchers tagged individual cDNA molecules with unique molecular identifiers. A single record per CDR3 protein comes from TCRdb applying MiXCR to the 5' RACE reads. This table holds roughly 80,000 distinct CDR3 sequences, 5.5% to 7.5% found once. Sequenced sample: whole blood. This sequence joins TRBV29-1 and TRBJ2-1; possibly TRBD2 for D (5 bases). This TCR came from an adult who was a healthcare worker with PCR-confirmed SARS-CoV-2 infection or an uninfected control (not recorded which). The CDR3 coding sequence is TGCAGCGTTGAAGACCTCAGCGGAGCGCAGTTCTTC. Its protein product is CSVEDLSGAQFF.